This passage covers 17 T cell receptor beta chains from one sample sequenced in a study of T cell responses to AZD1222 COVID-19 vaccine. The data were produced by immunoSEQ multiplex PCR, yet TCRdb's version contains in-frame clones alone and is incomplete. The top ten clones hold approximately 6.9% of a sample with about 170,000 clones, around 91% of them seen once. The sample was peripheral blood, taken on day 0 of AZD1222 vaccination. These receptor sequences come from an adult in good health.

The rearrangement links TRBV9 to TRBJ2-3; D ambiguous. V lost 0 bases and J 0 bases, leaving 8 bases between the germline ends. The CDR3 covers 15 residues. Germline V gene lookup returns CDR1 SGDLS and CDR2 YYNGEE. CDR3 coding DNA: TGTGCCAGCAGCGTAGCCCCGACTAGCACAGATACGCAGTATTTT. This encodes CASSVAPTSTDTQYF. Looking up the rest from reference TRBV9 and TRBJ2-3 gives the full variable domain: DSGVTQTPKHLITATGQRVTLRCSPRSGDLSVYWYQQSLDQGLQFLIQYYNGEERAKGNILERFSAQQFPDLHSELNLSSLELGDSALYFCASSVAPTSTDTQYFGPGTRLTVL.

J is TRBJ2-5 and V is TRBV7-3, with a possible D match to TRBD1 (6 bases). This CDR3 is 15 amino acids long. Germline loops: CDR1 SGHTA, CDR2 FQGTGA. V lost 5 bases, J lost 1 base, and 14 bases lay in between. In DNA, the CDR3 is TGTGCCAGCAGCGCCGCCGGACAGACCCAAGAGACCCAGTACTTC. This gives the protein CASSAAGQTQETQYF.

V usage is TRBV28 and J usage is TRBJ2-5, with 7 positions matching TRBD1. With V trimmed by 8 bases and J by 4 bases, 16 bases remained unmatched. CDR3 length equals 16 residues. CDR1 and CDR2 from the germline V gene are MDHEN and SYDVKM. In nucleotides, the CDR3 is TGTGCCAGCGAGCAACCACCGGGACAGCCTTTAGAGACCCAGTACTTC. Translating it yields CASEQPPGQPLETQYF.

The chain couples TRBV24-1 to TRBJ2-2, with 10 bases aligning to TRBD1. The junction had 6 bases not matched to a gene; V was cut back by 4 bases and J by 5 bases. The CDR3 sequence is 16 residues long. CDR1 and CDR2 (germline): KGHDR, SFDVKD. In nucleotides, the CDR3 is TGTGCCACCAGTGAAACCGGGACAGGGGTTACCGGGGAGCTGTTTTTT. It codes for CATSETGTGVTGELFF.

This clone was counted only a few times. This chain uses TRBV28 with TRBJ2-3; TRBD1 matches 7 bases. CDR1 is MDHEN, CDR2 SYDVKM, per germline. V shed 6 bases, J shed 1 base, and the junction held 7 bases outside the gene matches. The CDR3 is made up of 15 amino acids. CDR3 amino acids: CASRDHRGGTDTQYF. The CDR3, as DNA: TGTGCCAGCAGAGACCACAGGGGAGGCACAGATACGCAGTATTTT.

The rearrangement joins TRBV28 to TRBJ2-7, with TRBD1 matching over 12 bases. V was pared by 5 bases and J by 6 bases, with 5 bases of the junction left unmatched. The CDR3 loop spans 14 amino acids. CDR1 is MDHEN, CDR2 SYDVKM, per germline. The CDR3 is CASSPGQGASEQYF. The DNA of the CDR3 is TGTGCCAGCAGTCCGGGACAGGGGGCCTCCGAGCAGTACTTC.

The gene calls are TRBV30 and TRBJ2-7, with TRBD2 matching 10 bases. V shed 1 base and J 9 bases; nucleotides not matched to a gene: 27. Germline V gives CDR1 GTSNPN, CDR2 SVGIG (reference sequence). There are 20 residues in the CDR3. CDR3 region: CAWSGPPKQGLVAGGKTQYF. The CDR3 DNA sequence: TGTGCCTGGAGTGGTCCCCCCAAACAGGGGCTCGTAGCGGGGGGCAAGACGCAGTACTTC.

This sequence joins TRBV21-1 and TRBJ2-3; the DNA was not compared with TRBD1, the D call given in the table. TRBV21-1 is marked as a pseudogene. The CDR3 has 15 amino acids. The CDR3 loop is CASISRGQGGDTQYF. CDR3 nucleotide sequence: TGTGCCAGCATCTCCCGGGGACAGGGAGGAGATACGCAGTATTTT.

V gene TRBV6-6 combines with J gene TRBJ2-7; possible D gene TRBD1, 5 bases. Germline CDR1 and CDR2: MNHNY and SVGAGI (reference sequence). V was clipped by 5 bases and J by 2 bases, with 16 bases between them. This CDR3 region has 15 residues. CDR3 amino acids: CASSLSGYGPYEQYF. The CDR3 DNA reads as TGTGCCAGCAGTCTATCAGGGTATGGCCCCTACGAGCAGTACTTC.

In DNA, the CDR3 is TGTGCCAGCAGCACCCTTGGGGACAGATACAATGAGCAGTTCTTC. Translation gives CASSTLGDRYNEQFF. This chain connects TRBV7-8 to TRBJ2-1; 7 bases match TRBD1. V dropped 5 bases and J dropped 4; count of bases not matched to a gene: 8. Germline assignment: CDR1 SGHVS and CDR2 FQNEAQ. The CDR3 contains 15 residues.

The chain recombines TRBV5-1 with TRBJ1-3, with 9 bases aligning to TRBD1. CDR1 and CDR2 (germline): SGHRS, YFSETQ. Trimming at V came to 4 bases and at J to 3 bases, leaving 5 bases not matched to a gene. There are 15 residues in the CDR3. CDR3 sequence: CASSPMGQGGNTIYF. The CDR3, as DNA: TGCGCCAGCAGCCCCATGGGACAGGGTGGAAACACCATATATTTT.

A single count supports this clone. CDR3 coding DNA: TGTGCCAGCAGTTTAGCGGGGGGCGAAGAGACCCAGTACTTC. It encodes CASSLAGGEETQYF. The chain couples TRBV27 to TRBJ2-5; 8 nucleotides align to TRBD2. The V gene's germline CDR1 is MNHEY and CDR2 SMNVEV (reference sequence). The CDR3 length is 14 residues. V was pared by 2 bases and J by 3 bases, with 2 bases of the junction left unmatched.

The chain links TRBV2 to TRBJ2-7; D is uncertain. This CDR3 contains 14 residues. Trimming removed 3 bases at V and 2 bases at J, with 11 bases between. From germline, CDR1 is SNHLY and CDR2 FYNNEI. The CDR3 DNA is TGTGCCAGCAGTGACTCGAACCAGGCCTACGAGCAGTACTTC. The encoded protein is CASSDSNQAYEQYF.

J is TRBJ2-4 and V is TRBV27; perhaps TRBD2 as D (5 bases). This CDR3 comprises 18 residues. In germline, CDR1 is MNHEY, CDR2 SMNVEV (reference sequence). Trimming removed 5 bases from V and 3 bases from J, with 23 bases in between. CDR3 DNA: TGTGCCAGCAGTCCCGGACTCAACATCGATTGGGTCAAAAACATTCAGTACTTC. It is translated as CASSPGLNIDWVKNIQYF.

V gene TRBV7-9 combines with J gene TRBJ1-3, with D perhaps TRBD1 (6 bases). The V end lost 5 bases, the J end lost 4 bases, and 9 bases lay between the germline ends. Germline loops: CDR1 SEHNR, CDR2 FQNEAQ (reference sequence). The CDR3 is made up of 13 amino acids. CDR3 sequence reads: CASSPGAGNTIYF. The CDR3, as DNA: TGTGCCAGCAGCCCAGGGGCAGGAAACACCATATATTTT.

The J gene is TRBJ2-5, the V gene TRBV27; D perhaps matches TRBD1 (5 bases). Germline-derived CDR1 and CDR2 are MNHEY and SMNVEV (reference sequence). This CDR3 spans 15 amino acids. Trimming pared 3 bases from V and 4 bases from J, leaving 15 bases between. CDR3: CASSFGQGLGETQYF. In DNA form, the CDR3 reads TGTGCCAGCAGTTTTGGTCAGGGTTTGGGAGAGACCCAGTACTTC.

The chain has TRBV28 and TRBJ2-2; D gene ambiguous. CDR3 length: 15 residues. V lost 3 bases, J lost 6 bases, and 14 bases lay in between. Germline-derived CDR1 and CDR2 are MDHEN and SYDVKM. CDR3 region: CASSLLLGRPGELFF. The CDR3 DNA is TGTGCCAGCAGTTTGTTACTGGGCCGTCCCGGGGAGCTGTTTTTT.